The clone carrying this T cell receptor beta chain appeared a single time. One junction end does not reproduce the germline sequence, and a read error may be involved. The data derive from a study of CD8 T cells in Susac syndrome. Sequencing targeted TCR beta in blood CD8+ and CD4+ T cells. The CDR3 loop spans 15 amino acids. Germline V gives CDR1 SQVTM, CDR2 ANQGSEA. Random hexamers were used to reverse transcribe roughly 0.45 to 1 ug of RNA. Amplification of TCR beta CDR3 used immunoSEQ multiplex PCR across 54 Vbeta and 13 Jbeta. TCRdb reanalysed the immunoSEQ multiplex PCR reads using MiXCR and keeps one entry per CDR3 protein. The table records hundreds of thousands of distinct CDR3 sequences, more than 80% of them present only once.

The receptor was derived from a human donor with multiple sclerosis. The chain is built from TRBV29-1 and TRBJ2-3; the match to TRBD1 covers 8 bases. The sequenced sample was CD8+ T cells from PBMCs. CDR3 bases: TGCAGCGTTGAAGATCTTTGGACAGGGATTGATACGCGGTATTTT. Protein: CSVEDLWTGIDTRYF.